This T cell receptor beta chain is drawn from a study of T cells expressing NK-cell markers. Overall study findings and caveats: The CD3+CD56-NKG2C+ fraction of a few donors was likewise dominated by these clonotypes.

Germline CDR1 is GTSNPN and CDR2 is SVGIG (reference sequence). The CDR3 covers 13 residues. As for this clonotype: Antigen: not known.

UMIs were included in TCR beta cDNA generated by 5'RACE template switching. TCRdb derives one entry per CDR3 protein from the 5' RACE reads, leaving out DNA. Its table records over 150,000 distinct CDR3 sequences. The V and J genes are TRBV30 and TRBJ1-1. Sequencing input: blood T cells: a sorted CD56 or NKG2C T cell subset, CD4+ or CD8+ T cells, or bulk PBMC T cells (not recorded which). The TCR sequence derives from a woman between 50 and 59 years old in good health. The CDR3 here is CAWSVDWQTEAFF.